This passage covers 9 T cell receptor beta chains from one sample sequenced in a study of beta chain features in type 1 diabetes. General study points: Across all four CD4+ subsets, people with type 1 diabetes showed modestly shorter TCRB CDR3s.

Antigens of these TCRs are unknown. Sequenced material consisted of expressed TCRB transcripts (all of the isolated RNA was reverse transcribed). Produced via immunoSEQ multiplex PCR; TCRdb's table is partial and in-frame only. The sample holds a few hundred thousand clones, about a fifth seen once. Specimen: naive CD4+ T cells from blood. The receptors come from a woman between 35 and 50 years old with type 1 diabetes.

This sequence joins TRBV7-9 and TRBJ1-5, with a tentative D call TRBD1 (5 bases). The CDR3 has 17 residues. With 3 bases removed from V and 2 bases from J, the gap between germline ends came to 17 bases. The V gene's germline CDR1 is SEHNR and CDR2 FQNEAQ (reference sequence). CDR3 in DNA: TGTGCCAGCAGCTTGACCATCCAGGGCGAAGGCAATCAGCCCCAGCATTTT. Its translation is CASSLTIQGEGNQPQHF.

This clone came up once. This sequence joins TRBV18 and TRBJ1-3, with D perhaps matching TRBD1 (6 bases). Germline V CDR1 and CDR2: KGHSH, LQKENI. With 6 bases removed from V and 0 bases from J, the gap between germline ends came to 12 bases. The length of the CDR3 is 15 residues. CDR3 loop: CASSPLDSSGNTIYF. DNA of the CDR3: TGTGCCAGCTCCCCTTTGGACAGCTCTGGAAACACCATATATTTT.

This clone showed up just a few times. The gene calls are TRBV29-1 and TRBJ2-3, with a tentative D call TRBD1 (5 bases). Germline assignment: CDR1 SQVTM and CDR2 ANQGSEA. Trimming stripped 2 bases from V and 7 bases from J, with 10 bases between. This CDR3 is 12 amino acids long. The CDR3 sequence is CSVEHRLYTQYF. The CDR3 nucleotides read TGCAGCGTTGAACACAGGTTGTATACGCAGTATTTT.

There are a few counts of this clone. The V and J genes are TRBV29-1 and TRBJ1-2, with 9 nucleotides matching TRBD1. The CDR3 is 13 residues long. Germline CDR1 and CDR2: SQVTM and ANQGSEA. The V and J ends lost 3 bases and 8 bases, in that order; junction bases with no gene match: 7. In nucleotides, the CDR3 is TGCAGCGTTGATGGGGGACAGGGCGGGGGCTACACCTTC. Amino acid sequence: CSVDGGQGGGYTF.

The chain is built from TRBV5-1 and TRBJ2-2, with 12 nucleotides matching TRBD1. Germline V CDR1 and CDR2: SGHRS, YFSETQ. J lost 6 bases, V lost 4 bases, and 7 bases had no gene match. This CDR3 region has 16 residues. The CDR3 protein is CASSREGQGAAGELFF. DNA for the CDR3: TGCGCCAGCAGCCGGGAGGGACAGGGGGCGGCCGGGGAGCTGTTTTTT.

This clone appeared a few times. V and J are TRBV19 and TRBJ2-5; D is possibly TRBD1 (6 bases). Deletions cut 4 bases from V and 4 bases from J, with 13 bases between. This CDR3 has 14 residues. The germline CDR1 and CDR2 sequences are LNHDA and SQIVND (reference sequence). The chain's CDR3 is CASSTGQRGETQYF. The DNA of the CDR3 is TGTGCCAGTAGTACCGGACAGAGGGGAGAGACCCAGTACTTC.

V gene TRBV7-8 combines with J gene TRBJ1-2, with D possibly matching TRBD1 (5 bases). Germline V gene lookup returns CDR1 SGHVS and CDR2 FQNEAQ. Trimming removed 7 bases from V and 8 bases from J, with 17 bases in between. This CDR3 has 13 residues. CDR3 region: CASTIRADLGYTF. DNA for the CDR3: TGTGCCAGCACCATCAGGGCGGATTTGGGCTACACCTTC.

The chain carries TRBV4-1 and TRBJ2-4, with 7 positions matching TRBD1. CDR1 is MGHRA and CDR2 is YSYEKL in the germline V gene. The CDR3 length is 15 residues. V gave up 0 bases and J gave up 7 bases; unmatched junction bases: 6. In nucleotides, the CDR3 is TGCGCCAGCAGCCAAGATCGGGGACAGACGAACATTCAGTACTTC. It specifies CASSQDRGQTNIQYF.

This chain connects TRBV10-3 to TRBJ1-1, with D hard to call. The CDR3 is made up of 15 amino acids. Germline V gene data show CDR1 as ENHRY and CDR2 as SYGVKD. V was pared by 4 bases and J by 1 base, with 13 bases between. The CDR3 sequence is CAISAEGRRNTEAFF. The CDR3 DNA sequence: TGTGCCATCAGTGCGGAGGGTCGGCGGAACACTGAAGCTTTCTTT.